This TCR beta chain was identified in a study of shared clonotypes between healthy human individuals. This CDR3 comprises 16 residues. Germline V gene data show CDR1 as SGHDN and CDR2 as FVKESK. The germline V and J ends were trimmed by 0 bases and 4 bases, with 12 bases remaining between them. Only in-frame clones appear in the TCRdb table, and some are missing; sequencing was by immunoSEQ multiplex PCR. This sample yields 2 million to 3 million clones, of which 93% are seen a single time; 0.36% belongs to the top ten. This sequence originates from a man aged 18-30 years in good health. Some clones in this sample may be carry-over from other donors' samples. The sample comprised naive CD4+ T cells from PBMCs. Subset meaning: CD45RA+ positively selected. V usage is TRBV14 and J usage is TRBJ1-4; TRBD1 is a possible D gene (6 bases). The CDR3 sequence is CASSQDWRGINEKLFF. The DNA of the CDR3 is TGTGCCAGCAGCCAAGATTGGAGGGGGATTAATGAAAAACTGTTTTTT.